This T cell receptor beta chain was retrieved from a study of shared clonotypes between healthy human individuals. Findings and limits, study-wide: In this cohort, only blood was sampled, and tissue repertoires likely differ. Donor scarcity curtailed the genetic and exposure-history diversity represented herein.

The replicate PCRs on unsorted PBMC were given approximately 300 ng DNA, which is approximately 30,000 T cell genomes. Using immunoSEQ multiplex PCR, the repertoire was profiled, and TCRdb retains in-frame clones only, with some absent. The table records about 480,000 clones, 75% to 85% of them present only once. A word on this clone: What it binds is not known.

The sequence was obtained from a woman between 40 and 50 years old in good health. Some clones in this sample may be carry-over from other donors' samples. The sample comprised PBMCs.

This CDR3 reads CASKETGEGKTQYF. The CDR3 DNA reads TGTGCCAGTAAGGAGACGGGCGAAGGAAAGACCCAGTACTTC. The rearrangement joins TRBV19 to TRBJ2-5; D gene uncertain. The CDR3 sequence is 14 residues long. Germline lookup yields CDR1 LNHDA and CDR2 SQIVND (reference sequence). V lost 7 bases, J lost 6 bases, and 18 bases lay in between.